The rows below give T cell receptor beta chains drawn from one sample of a study of blood T cell repertoires in COVID-19. Data came from immunoSEQ multiplex PCR; TCRdb stores just in-frame clones and leaves some out. The sample shows about 260,000 clones, about 87% of them seen only once. The sample was peripheral blood. The receptor source for this set is a woman between 35 and 50 years old who had recovered from COVID-19. Each CDR3 is given with its conserved first and last residue. D genes are given only for firm matches. Size is omitted from some rows. Given values are once, few, many or a class for expanded clones.

CSVEVSHGYGYTF	TGCAGCGTTGAAGTTTCCCACGGGTATGGCTACACCTTC	TRBJ1-2	.	TRBV29-1	few
CASSEWDRGLEQYF	TGTGCCAGCAGTGAGTGGGACAGGGGGCTCGAGCAGTACTTC	TRBJ2-7	TRBD1	TRBV2	.
CASSEVEESETQYF	TGTGCCAGCAGTGAAGTGGAGGAGTCGGAGACCCAGTACTTC	TRBJ2-5	.	TRBV2	.
CASSQFPRTEAFF	TGTGCCAGCAGCCAATTCCCGAGGACTGAAGCTTTCTTT	TRBJ1-1	.	TRBV16	many
CASSLLLANYGYTF	TGTGCCAGCAGCTTGTTGTTAGCTAACTATGGCTACACCTTC	TRBJ1-2	.	TRBV5-4	.
CASSWTRSGELFF	TGTGCCAGCAGTTGGACTAGATCCGGGGAGCTGTTTTTT	TRBJ2-2	TRBD2	TRBV12-3/TRBV12-4	.
CASSLPQGGSQFF	TGTGCCAGTAGCCTCCCCCAGGGTGGGTCGCAGTTCTTC	TRBJ2-1	.	TRBV19	.
CASSLRQGETQYF	TGTGCCAGCAGCTTACGGCAGGGGGAGACCCAGTACTTC	TRBJ2-5	.	TRBV7-2	.
CASSEGRAGGPRDEQFF	TGTGCCAGCAGTGAAGGACGAGCGGGGGGGCCTCGGGATGAGCAGTTCTTC	TRBJ2-1	TRBD2	TRBV6-1	.
CAWRAPTGGASTEAFF	TGTGCCTGGAGAGCTCCAACAGGGGGCGCGTCTACTGAAGCTTTCTTT	TRBJ1-1	TRBD1	TRBV30	.
CASSRTGELYEQYF	TGTGCCAGCAGCCGGACGGGGGAATTATACGAGCAGTACTTC	TRBJ2-7	.	TRBV5-4	.
CAWSVSVNTEAFF	TGTGCCTGGAGTGTATCAGTGAACACTGAAGCTTTCTTT	TRBJ1-1	.	TRBV30	.
CASSGTGTGVSPLHF	TGTGCCAGCAGCGGAACCGGGACAGGGGTTTCACCCCTCCACTTT	TRBJ1-6	TRBD1	TRBV7-2	.
CASSLRQLWGTEAFF	TGTGCCAGCAGCTTGCGACAGTTGTGGGGCACTGAAGCTTTCTTT	TRBJ1-1	.	TRBV5-6	.
CASSEAALHTF	TGTGCCAGCAGTGAAGCCGCACTCCACACCTTC	TRBJ1-2	.	TRBV2	.
CASSYSVQDRQPQHF	TGTGCCAGCAGTTACTCGGTGCAGGATCGGCAGCCCCAGCATTTT	TRBJ1-5	.	TRBV6-8	.
CASSMLLRTDTQYF	TGTGCCAGTAGTATGTTGTTGCGGACAGATACGCAGTATTTT	TRBJ2-3	.	TRBV19	.
CASSSRQKTGNTIYF	TGTGCCAGCAGCTCTCGACAGAAGACTGGAAACACCATATATTTT	TRBJ1-3	.	TRBV7-9	.
CASSEPGQGSTEAFF	TGTGCCAGCAGTGAACCGGGACAGGGTAGCACTGAAGCTTTCTTT	TRBJ1-1	TRBD1	TRBV25-1	.
CASSPGQGNGNTIYF	TGCGCCAGCAGCCCTGGACAGGGTAATGGAAACACCATATATTTT	TRBJ1-3	TRBD1	TRBV5-1	.
CATSERGTGEDQSYGYTF	TGTGCCACCAGTGAAAGGGGGACAGGGGAGGACCAGAGCTATGGCTACACCTTC	TRBJ1-2	TRBD1	TRBV24-1	once
CSARTGGVEPQHF	TGCAGCGCTAGGACAGGGGGCGTGGAGCCCCAGCATTTT	TRBJ1-5	TRBD1	TRBV29-1	.
CASSLKIAGGQEQFF	TGTGCCAGCAGCTTAAAGATAGCGGGGGGGCAAGAGCAGTTCTTC	TRBJ2-1	TRBD2	TRBV11-2	.
CASSLGPREQYF	TGTGCCAGCAGCTTGGGCCCCCGCGAGCAGTACTTC	TRBJ2-7	.	TRBV7-9	.
CASSSRVTGDYNEQFF	TGTGCCAGCAGTTCCAGGGTGACGGGGGACTACAATGAGCAGTTCTTC	TRBJ2-1	.	TRBV6-5	.
CATGTGYSNQPQHF	TGTGCCACCGGGACAGGGTATAGCAATCAGCCCCAGCATTTT	TRBJ1-5	TRBD1	TRBV15	.
CAWATGLVAELFF	TGTGCCTGGGCTACAGGGCTAGTGGCGGAGCTGTTTTTT	TRBJ2-2	.	TRBV30	.
CASSPGQLSNQPQHF	TGTGCCAGCAGCCCAGGACAACTTAGCAATCAGCCCCAGCATTTT	TRBJ1-5	.	TRBV6-5	.
CASSIRQGGYEQYF	TGTGCCAGCAGCATAAGACAGGGGGGATACGAGCAGTACTTC	TRBJ2-7	.	TRBV21-1	.
CASSLGLAGLSTDTQYF	TGTGCCAGCAGCCTAGGACTAGCGGGGCTTAGCACAGATACGCAGTATTTT	TRBJ2-3	TRBD2	TRBV9	.
CSVDLAGGQETQYF	TGCAGCGTTGACTTAGCGGGGGGGCAAGAGACCCAGTACTTC	TRBJ2-5	TRBD2	TRBV29-1	.
CASSTSLGESGYTF	TGTGCCAGCAGCACCTCCTTAGGGGAAAGTGGCTACACCTTC	TRBJ1-2	.	TRBV7-8	once
CASSPQVLSSYNEQFF	TGCGCCAGCAGCCCACAGGTTCTGAGCTCCTACAATGAGCAGTTCTTC	TRBJ2-1	.	TRBV5-1	.
CASSFLAGSYNEQFF	TGTGCCAGCAGCTTCCTTGCGGGGAGCTACAATGAGCAGTTCTTC	TRBJ2-1	.	TRBV7-9	.
CASSYNPLTGTYGYTF	TGTGCCAGCAGCTACAACCCCCTGACAGGGACCTATGGCTACACCTTC	TRBJ1-2	TRBD1	TRBV7-9	.
CASSESAGGDTQYF	TGTGCCAGCAGTGAAAGTGCGGGGGGGGATACGCAGTATTTT	TRBJ2-3	TRBD2	TRBV2	.
CAIRDRDRGFTEAFF	TGTGCCATCAGGGATCGGGACAGGGGATTCACTGAAGCTTTCTTT	TRBJ1-1	TRBD1	TRBV10-3	.
CASSGDRNTEAFF	TGTGCCAGCAGTGGGGACAGAAACACTGAAGCTTTCTTT	TRBJ1-1	TRBD1	TRBV2	.
CAISGESGDKDTEAFF	TGTGCCATCAGTGGGGAATCGGGGGATAAAGACACTGAAGCTTTCTTT	TRBJ1-1	.	TRBV10-3	.
CAWNRGRTEAFF	TGTGCCTGGAACAGGGGAAGAACTGAAGCTTTCTTT	TRBJ1-1	TRBD1	TRBV30	.
CASSYLGRGGNTEAFF	TGTGCCAGCAGTTACCTCGGGAGGGGGGGGAACACTGAAGCTTTCTTT	TRBJ1-1	.	TRBV6-5	.
CASGLGGQPQHF	TGTGCTAGTGGTTTAGGGGGACAGCCCCAGCATTTT	TRBJ1-5	.	TRBV12-5	.